This T cell receptor beta chain was identified in a study of T cell changes during pregnancy in multiple sclerosis. Here immunoSEQ multiplex PCR was the method, and the copy in TCRdb shows in-frame clones only, minus some. The data hold about 28,000 clones, with about 86% observed a single time. The sequence was obtained from a female donor in good health, enrolled as a control in a pregnancy study. This sample comprised CD4+ T cells from peripheral blood mononuclear cells, obtained in the first trimester of pregnancy.

CDR3: CASSTGDSRSDEQFF. The CDR3 DNA sequence: TGTGCCAGCAGCACAGGGGACAGCCGTAGCGATGAGCAGTTCTTC. V is TRBV5-4 and J is TRBJ2-1, with 7 bases identical to TRBD1. The V and J ends lost 4 bases and 8 bases, in that order; junction bases with no gene match: 12. Germline CDR1 is SGHNT and CDR2 is YYREEE (reference sequence). This CDR3 has 15 amino acids.